This TCR beta chain was sequenced in a study of control samples from healthy donors and cancer patients (dated by TCRdb to the early 2020s). Reading from cysteine to phenylalanine, the CDR3 counts 14 amino acids. Only the CDR3 DNA is retained, 42 bases long and in frame from the first base. For CDR1 and CDR2, the germline V gene (reference sequence) lists MNHNY and SVGAGI. V has 7 bases trimmed and J has 2 bases trimmed; junction bases matching no gene number 6. Libraries were prepared through the immunoSEQ multiplex PCR assay. The clones in this table, taken by TCRdb from immuneACCESS, are in-frame only. Not every clone is retained; where verified, under half of the shortfall comes from an unresolved V gene, and the cause of the rest is unknown. Counted in this sample were approximately 170,000 clones; about 94% of them appeared once. In total, the top ten clones hold roughly 4.3% of the sample.

For this clone: Its antigen specificity is not known. No base-level quality is on record; no much larger clone is a single base apart.

The sequenced material came from blood. Recombination connected TRBV6-6 to TRBJ2-7, and TRBD1 aligns with 9 junction nucleotides. The source of this sequence is a woman aged 55-69 years in good health. The nucleotide sequence is given as TGTGCCAGCATTCGCCGGGACAGGGCCTACGAGCAGTACTTC. It translates as CASIRRDRAYEQYF.